What follows describes a single T cell receptor (beta chain). There is no known antigen for this receptor. The sample is drawn from a study of control samples from healthy donors and cancer patients (TCRdb year 2020). The library came from the immunoSEQ multiplex PCR assay. The clones in this table, taken by TCRdb from immuneACCESS, are in-frame only. Not every clone is retained; where verified, under half of the shortfall comes from an unresolved V gene, and the cause of the rest is unknown. The sample table on file contains about 190,000 clones. The ten largest clones capture roughly 2% of the sample. The V and J ends are trimmed by 5 bases and 8 bases, leaving 21 bases between them. Inclusive of the bounding cysteine and phenylalanine, the CDR3 is 15 residues long. Only the CDR3 DNA stays, 45 bases, in frame from base 1. Based on the germline V gene, the CDR1 and CDR2 sequences are MNHEY and SVGAGI.

The V gene is TRBV6-5 and the J gene is TRBJ1-2; the D gene is perhaps TRBD1, on 5 matching bases. The origin of this receptor is a woman younger than 45 in good health. The sequenced sample was blood. The nucleotides are TGTGCCAGCAGTCGAGGACGGGGGAGAACTTCAGGCTACACCTTC. This codes for CASSRGRGRTSGYTF.